Following are 31 T cell receptor beta chains from one sample sequenced in a study of T-cell reconstitution after alpha-beta-depleted transplantation in children. The TCRbeta library incorporated unique molecular identifiers. TCRdb passed the PCR reads through MiXCR, listing each CDR3 protein once. The sample lists around 530,000 distinct CDR3 sequences, about 31% occurring once. The sample here was PBMCs from the stem cell graft donor, taken from the stem cell graft. The receptors derive from a human donor who donated a stem cell graft to a child with aplastic anemia.

The rearrangement links TRBV6-6 to TRBJ2-3; unclear D gene. This CDR3 region has 13 residues. Germline V gene data show CDR1 as MNHNY and CDR2 as SVGAGI (reference sequence). V lost 2 bases, J lost 0 bases, and 3 bases lay in between. Written as DNA, the CDR3 is TGTGCCAGCAGTTACGATAGCACAGATACGCAGTATTTT. As protein: CASSYDSTDTQYF.

The genes are TRBV24-1 and TRBJ2-5; 9 nucleotides align to TRBD1. The V and J ends lost 2 bases and 0 bases, in that order; junction bases with no gene match: 15. Germline V lookup: CDR1 KGHDR, CDR2 SFDVKD. The CDR3 is made up of 20 amino acids. The CDR3 DNA reads TGTGCCACCAGTGATTCCTCAACCGCCGACAGGGGGAACTACCAAGAGACCCAGTACTTC. Its translation: CATSDSSTADRGNYQETQYF.

The chain couples TRBV27 to TRBJ1-2, with 7 bases that match TRBD1. The ends lost 0 bases at V and 2 bases at J; junction bases unmatched: 3. This CDR3 region has 15 residues. The germline CDR1 and CDR2 sequences are MNHEY and SMNVEV (reference sequence). The CDR3, as DNA: TGTGCCAGCAGTTTATCGACAGGGCGGAACTATGGCTACACCTTC. Its protein is CASSLSTGRNYGYTF.

This clonotype was recorded a few times. The chain is built from TRBV11-1 and TRBJ2-1; 14 bases line up with TRBD2. Trimming removed 3 bases from V and 0 bases from J; junction bases left unmatched: 7. CDR1 and CDR2 from the germline V gene are SGHAT and FQDESV (reference sequence). CDR3 length: 19 residues. In DNA, the CDR3 is TGTGCCAGCAGCTTTAACCCCGGGACTAGCGGGAGCTCCTACAATGAGCAGTTCTTC. It yields the protein CASSFNPGTSGSSYNEQFF.

The chain uses TRBV20-1 and TRBJ1-6, with 10 nucleotides matching TRBD1. The CDR3 loop spans 13 amino acids. The J segment lost 9 bases and the V segment lost 5 bases, leaving 4 bases of the junction unmatched. Germline V gene lookup returns CDR1 DFQATT and CDR2 SNEGSKA (reference sequence). CDR3 sequence: CSADRDRGSPLHF. In nucleotides, the CDR3 is TGCAGTGCTGACCGGGACAGGGGTTCACCCCTCCACTTT.

The V gene is TRBV10-3, the J gene TRBJ2-3, with D perhaps TRBD1 (6 bases). The germline V and J ends were trimmed by 4 bases and 0 bases, with 29 bases remaining between them. Germline CDR1 and CDR2: ENHRY and SYGVKD. This CDR3 has 21 residues. The CDR3: CAISAEDRDPIFTSSTDTQYF. The CDR3 bases are TGTGCCATCAGTGCGGAGGACAGAGATCCGATCTTTACCTCTAGCACAGATACGCAGTATTTT.

This clonotype has a handful of counts. V is TRBV4-3 and J is TRBJ2-7; D might be TRBD2 (6 bases). The CDR3 runs to 14 residues. The V and J ends lost 3 bases and 2 bases respectively, with 11 bases between them. Germline CDR1 is LGHNA and CDR2 is YSLEER. CDR3 loop: CASSHAGRPYEQYF. The CDR3 DNA follows: TGCGCCAGCAGCCACGCAGGGAGGCCCTACGAGCAGTACTTC.

This clonotype was recorded a few times. The J gene is TRBJ2-5, the V gene TRBV5-1; maybe TRBD1 (5 bases). V lost 0 bases and J 2 bases, leaving 8 bases between the germline ends. The germline gives CDR1 SGHRS, CDR2 YFSETQ. This CDR3 comprises 14 residues. DNA of the CDR3: TGCGCCAGCAGCTTGGTACAGGCTCAAGAGACCCAGTACTTC. Protein product: CASSLVQAQETQYF.

This sequence joins TRBV20-1 and TRBJ1-2; D is possibly TRBD1 (5 bases). Trimming took off 0 bases at V and 8 bases at J, with 13 bases between the two ends. Looked up from germline, CDR1 is DFQATT and CDR2 is SNEGSKA (reference sequence). CDR3 length: 13 amino acids. The CDR3 reads CSAREGPGYGYTF. The CDR3 coding sequence is TGCAGTGCTAGAGAGGGCCCAGGGTACGGCTACACCTTC.

This clonotype was seen more than once but under ten times. The chain recombines TRBV28 with TRBJ2-6; D call uncertain. CDR1 MDHEN and CDR2 SYDVKM come from the germline V gene. The germline V and J ends were trimmed by 4 bases and 2 bases, with 9 bases remaining between them. This CDR3 comprises 15 residues. For the CDR3, the DNA is TGTGCCAGCAGTTCCCGGTATGCTGGGGCCAACGTCCTGACTTTC. Its translation is CASSSRYAGANVLTF.

The chain has TRBV7-8 and TRBJ2-5, with 10 bases fitting TRBD1. Germline-derived CDR1 and CDR2 are SGHVS and FQNEAQ. This CDR3 contains 18 residues. V was pared by 1 base and J by 5 bases, with 13 bases of the junction left unmatched. The CDR3 bases are TGTGCCAGCAGCTTAGGAGGGACAGGGGATTATTCTCACGAGACCCAGTACTTC. Amino acids: CASSLGGTGDYSHETQYF.

The gene calls are TRBV6-5 and TRBJ1-1; TRBD1 agrees at 8 bases. J was trimmed by 0 bases and V by 4 bases; bases with no gene match: 7. Germline CDR1 reads MNHEY; CDR2 reads SVGAGI. The CDR3 is made up of 16 amino acids. Here the CDR3 reads CASSSGTGYMNTEAFF. As DNA, the CDR3 is TGTGCCAGCAGTTCCGGGACAGGTTACATGAACACTGAAGCTTTCTTT.

The V gene is TRBV20-1, the J gene TRBJ2-7, with D possibly matching TRBD2 (5 bases). Germline V lookup: CDR1 DFQATT, CDR2 SNEGSKA (reference sequence). V was pared by 3 bases and J by 1 base, with 13 bases between. The CDR3 has 14 amino acids. DNA of the CDR3: TGCAGTGCTAGTCGCCGGACTGATTCCTACGAGCAGTACTTC. This gives the protein CSASRRTDSYEQYF.

This clonotype occurred a few times. This sequence joins TRBV7-2 and TRBJ2-1; TRBD1 agrees at 8 bases. Germline CDR1 SGHTA, CDR2 FQGNSA. CDR3 length equals 16 residues. Trimming at V came to 0 bases and at J to 6 bases, leaving 7 bases not matched to a gene. CDR3 DNA: TGTGCCAGCAGCTTAGCGCTTGGGACAGGTTTCAATGAGCAGTTCTTC. As protein: CASSLALGTGFNEQFF.

The chain couples TRBV29-1 to TRBJ2-7; the D gene is possibly TRBD1 (5 bases). The ends were cut back, 6 bases at V and 3 bases at J, with 12 bases in the middle. Germline CDR1 SQVTM, CDR2 ANQGSEA. The length of the CDR3 is 12 residues. The CDR3 bases are TGCAGCGTGGGGCGGCAGGGCTACGAGCAGTACTTC. Translating gives CSVGRQGYEQYF.

This rearrangement joins TRBV5-4 to TRBJ1-2; the match to TRBD1 covers 7 bases. From germline, CDR1 is SGHNT and CDR2 YYREEE (reference sequence). With 1 base clipped from V and 8 bases from J, the junction kept 2 bases outside the gene matches. CDR3 length: 12 amino acids. The CDR3 loop reads CASSLRGQGYTF. CDR3 nucleotides: TGTGCCAGCAGCTTGAGGGGGCAAGGCTACACCTTC.

V is TRBV5-1 and J is TRBJ2-5, with 11 bases lining up with TRBD2. With V trimmed by 4 bases and J by 9 bases, 8 bases remained unmatched. Germline-derived CDR1 and CDR2 are SGHRS and YFSETQ. The CDR3 is made up of 14 amino acids. CDR3 DNA sequence: TGCGCCAGCAGCATGACTAGCGGGATAAAGGCCCAGTACTTC. Protein product: CASSMTSGIKAQYF. Drawing the rest from reference TRBV5-1 and TRBJ2-5, the complete variable domain is KAGVTQTPRYLIKTRGQQVTLSCSPISGHRSVSWYQQTPGQGLQFLFEYFSETQRNKGNFPGRFSGRQFSNSRSEMNVSTLELGDSALYLCASSMTSGIKAQYFGPGTRLLVL.

This clonotype was recorded a few times. J is TRBJ1-1 and V is TRBV20-1; D ambiguous. The CDR3 is 13 residues long. Germline V gene data show CDR1 as DFQATT and CDR2 as SNEGSKA (reference sequence). V shed 4 bases and J shed 3 bases, with 12 bases lying between them. CDR3: CSANPRADTEAFF. The CDR3 DNA reads TGCAGTGCTAACCCGAGGGCTGACACTGAAGCTTTCTTT.

This clonotype turned up a few times. The chain joins TRBV10-3 to TRBJ1-5; the D gene is possibly TRBD1 (5 bases). This CDR3 contains 16 residues. Germline loops: CDR1 ENHRY, CDR2 SYGVKD. V lost 0 bases and J lost 0, with 9 bases in between. The chain's CDR3 is CAISESGGNSNQPQHF. CDR3 in DNA: TGTGCCATCAGTGAGTCCGGGGGGAATAGCAATCAGCCCCAGCATTTT.

In this sample, this clonotype turned up a few times. This chain joins TRBV12-5 and TRBJ2-1; 9 bases fit TRBD2. The V and J ends lost 7 bases and 7 bases, in that order; junction bases with no gene match: 5. Germline assignment: CDR1 LGHNT and CDR2 FRNRAP. This CDR3 is built from 13 residues. CDR3 DNA sequence: TGTGCTAGTGTAGCGGGAGTCGGAAATGAGCAGTTCTTC. It is translated as CASVAGVGNEQFF.

The chain joins TRBV2 to TRBJ2-7, with a weak D call TRBD2 (5 bases). V gave up 6 bases and J gave up 2 bases, with 14 bases separating them. This CDR3 region has 14 residues. Germline V gene data show CDR1 as SNHLY and CDR2 as FYNNEI. CDR3 nucleotides: TGTGCCAGCAGGGCTCTTCGGGAAACCTACGAGCAGTACGTC. Residues: CASRALRETYEQYV.

This clonotype came up a few times. The chain uses TRBV24-1 and TRBJ2-1; 10 nucleotides line up with TRBD1. CDR3 size: 15 residues. Losses at the gene ends were 5 bases for V and 9 bases for J; bases not matched to a gene: 9. Germline loops: CDR1 KGHDR, CDR2 SFDVKD. The CDR3 here is CATSAGGTGEGEQFF. The CDR3 coding sequence is TGTGCCACCAGTGCGGGGGGGACAGGGGAAGGTGAGCAGTTCTTC.

Only a few counts were recorded for this clonotype. V usage is TRBV5-6 and J usage is TRBJ2-2; D perhaps matches TRBD1 (6 bases). The CDR3 runs to 13 residues. The V end lost 4 bases, the J end lost 6 bases, and 10 bases lay between the germline ends. CDR1 is SGHDT and CDR2 is YYEEEE in the germline V gene. The CDR3: CASSAGVPGELFF. The CDR3 DNA reads as TGTGCCAGCAGCGCAGGGGTACCCGGGGAGCTGTTTTTT.

This clonotype was detected ten times or more. This chain links TRBV6-1 with TRBJ2-7; possibly TRBD1 for D (5 bases). The germline V gene encodes CDR1 MNHNS and CDR2 SASEGT. Trimming took 4 bases from V and 2 from J, leaving 12 bases between them. The CDR3 runs 14 residues. CDR3 protein: CASSGLPRAYEQYF. CDR3 DNA: TGTGCCAGCAGTGGTCTCCCCAGGGCCTACGAGCAGTACTTC.

This clonotype has just a few counts. The chain joins TRBV4-2 to TRBJ2-7; TRBD1 matches at 7 bases. V gave up 1 base and J gave up 3 bases; unmatched junction bases: 3. This CDR3 contains 14 residues. Germline values: CDR1 LGHNA, CDR2 YNFKEQ. The CDR3 reads CASSQGGQRYEQYF. CDR3 nucleotides: TGTGCCAGCAGCCAAGGGGGACAGCGCTACGAGCAGTACTTC.

This clonotype has at least ten counts. The rearrangement links TRBV3-1 to TRBJ2-7; 7 nucleotides align to TRBD2. The V and J ends lost 10 bases and 0 bases, in that order; junction bases with no gene match: 9. Germline values: CDR1 LGHDT, CDR2 YNNKEL (reference sequence). The CDR3 covers 14 residues. The CDR3 reads CATTDGRFSYEQYF. The CDR3 DNA is TGTGCCACAACCGACGGGAGGTTCTCCTACGAGCAGTACTTC.

The chain has TRBV11-1 and TRBJ1-1; 7 nucleotides align to TRBD1. This CDR3 has 14 residues. Germline CDR1 is SGHAT and CDR2 is FQDESV (reference sequence). Trimming at V came to 1 base and at J to 6 bases, leaving 5 bases not matched to a gene. The CDR3 here is CASSLVTGPAEAFF. DNA of the CDR3: TGTGCCAGCAGCTTAGTGACAGGGCCCGCTGAAGCTTTCTTT.

V usage is TRBV7-2 and J usage is TRBJ1-2; no firm D call. V was trimmed by 0 bases and J by 8 bases, leaving 7 bases between them. The germline V gene encodes CDR1 SGHTA and CDR2 FQGNSA. This CDR3 has 12 amino acids. The CDR3 protein is CASSLAGRGYTF. The CDR3 coding sequence is TGTGCCAGCAGCTTAGCCGGCAGAGGCTACACCTTC.

This clonotype was found a few times. The rearrangement joins TRBV5-5 to TRBJ1-1; D is possibly TRBD1 (5 bases). CDR1 is SGHKS, CDR2 YYEKEE, per germline (reference sequence). Between the trimmed V and J ends, which lost 4 bases and 2 bases, there was a span of 12 bases. This CDR3 region has 14 residues. CDR3 protein: CASSLTRGNTEAFF. DNA for the CDR3: TGTGCCAGCAGCCTTACAAGGGGCAACACTGAAGCTTTCTTT.

The chain uses TRBV2 and TRBJ2-1; 10 nucleotides line up with TRBD1. Germline V CDR1 and CDR2: SNHLY, FYNNEI. The V and J ends lost 4 bases and 5 bases, in that order; junction bases with no gene match: 2. This CDR3 contains 14 residues. CDR3 DNA: TGTGCCAGCAGTGTGGACAGGGGGGACAATGAGCAGTTCTTC. It is translated as CASSVDRGDNEQFF.

This clonotype was found many times. The chain joins TRBV5-1 to TRBJ2-1, with D unclear. CDR3 length: 11 amino acids. Trimming stripped 1 base from V and 5 bases from J, with 1 base between. From germline, CDR1 is SGHRS and CDR2 YFSETQ. The CDR3 spells CASSLHNEQFF. The DNA for the CDR3 is TGCGCCAGCAGCTTGCACAATGAGCAGTTCTTC.